One and the same sample provided the 3 T cell receptor beta chains below, sequenced in a study of blood T cell repertoires in COVID-19. Using immunoSEQ multiplex PCR, the repertoire was profiled, and TCRdb retains in-frame clones only, with some absent. The sample lists 200,000 to 250,000 clones; around 86% were seen once. The sample taken for sequencing was PBMCs or T cells enriched from blood (not recorded which). These receptors all stem from a middle-aged woman with acute COVID-19.

V usage is TRBV20-1 and J usage is TRBJ1-1; no clear D gene. Trimming stripped 4 bases from V and 6 bases from J, with 9 bases between. CDR3 length: 11 amino acids. The germline V gene has CDR1 DFQATT and CDR2 SNEGSKA (reference sequence). CDR3 sequence reads: CSATYAAEAFF. The CDR3 DNA reads as TGCAGTGCTACCTACGCCGCTGAAGCTTTCTTT.

The chain employs TRBV9 and TRBJ1-1, with 7 bases fitting TRBD1. Germline V CDR1 and CDR2: SGDLS, YYNGEE. The CDR3 covers 14 residues. After removal of 6 bases from V and 2 bases from J, the junction contained 7 bases not matched to a gene. The CDR3 protein is CASTQQGLNTEAFF. The CDR3 nucleotides read TGTGCCAGCACCCAACAGGGGCTAAACACTGAAGCTTTCTTT.

This clone has just a few counts. The chain has TRBV7-6 and TRBJ2-5; TRBD2 is a possible D gene (6 bases). This CDR3 is 13 amino acids long. Germline assignment: CDR1 SGHVS and CDR2 FNYEAQ. V dropped 4 bases and J dropped 5 bases, with 11 bases sitting between them. The CDR3 DNA reads as TGTGCCAGCAGCTACGGACTACAGGAGACCCAGTACTTC. It specifies CASSYGLQETQYF.